This T cell receptor beta chain was observed in a study of blood T cell repertoires in COVID-19. Cohort allocation depended upon clinical history that participants reported. Clones were sequenced by immunoSEQ multiplex PCR, and TCRdb holds only the in-frame ones, with some missing. The table has some 500,000 clones, 70% to 90% seen once; the top ten hold approximately 1.8%. The origin of this receptor is a woman between 40 and 55 years old who had recovered from COVID-19. Sequencing was done on a sample of PBMCs or T cells enriched from blood (not recorded which).

The CDR3: CASRYTSGMGTGELFF. In DNA, the CDR3 is TGTGCCAGCAGATATACTAGCGGGATGGGCACCGGGGAGCTGTTTTTT. V usage is TRBV7-2 and J usage is TRBJ2-2; 10 bases fit TRBD2. The junction had 8 bases not matched to a gene; V was cut back by 6 bases and J by 4 bases. Germline loops: CDR1 SGHTA, CDR2 FQGNSA. The CDR3 length is 16 residues.